The 16 T cell receptor beta chains below come from one sample, sequenced in a study of early T cells in non-severe SARS-CoV-2 infection. TCRdb re-called the 5' RACE reads with MiXCR, one entry per CDR3 protein. This sample has under 85,000 distinct CDR3 sequences, with approximately 13% found just once. The material sequenced was whole blood. The source of these receptors is an adult who was a healthcare worker with PCR-confirmed SARS-CoV-2 infection or an uninfected control (not recorded which).

This clonotype was detected many times. In DNA, the CDR3 is TGTGCCAGCAGAGGTCCGGGACAGGTCACAGATACGCAGTATTTT. It is translated as CASRGPGQVTDTQYF. This chain uses TRBV9 with TRBJ2-3; 8 bases match TRBD1. V gave up 5 bases and J gave up 2 bases; unmatched junction bases: 7. CDR1 and CDR2 from the germline V gene are SGDLS and YYNGEE. The CDR3 has 15 amino acids.

This clonotype was counted many times. J is TRBJ1-4 and V is TRBV7-9; D is unclear. The germline V gene encodes CDR1 SEHNR and CDR2 FQNEAQ (reference sequence). Deletions cut 5 bases from V and 7 bases from J, with 14 bases between. This CDR3 has 14 residues. The CDR3 here is CASSLNTGSEKLFF. The CDR3 DNA reads as TGTGCCAGCAGCCTCAACACGGGGAGTGAAAAACTGTTTTTT.

The rearrangement joins TRBV29-1 to TRBJ1-4, with D hard to call. CDR1 is SQVTM, CDR2 ANQGSEA, per germline. Deletions cut 4 bases from V and 0 bases from J, with 6 bases between. The CDR3 length is 13 residues. In DNA, the CDR3 is TGCAGCGTTGGTGGTGCAACTAATGAAAAACTGTTTTTT. Its translation is CSVGGATNEKLFF. Based on the CDR3 plus reference TRBV29-1 and TRBJ1-4, the full variable domain is SAVISQKPSRDICQRGTSLTIQCQVDSQVTMMFWYRQQPGQSLTLIATANQGSEATYESGFVIDKFPISRPNLTFSTLTVSNMSPEDSSIYLCSVGGATNEKLFFGSGTQLSVL.

This clonotype was counted at least ten times. The rearrangement uses TRBV21-1 and TRBJ1-5. TRBV21-1 is recorded as a pseudogene. CDR3 length: 10 residues. CDR3 protein: CAKLRQPQHF. The CDR3 bases are TGTGCCAAGCTCCGTCAGCCCCAGCATTTT.

A few counts support this clonotype. This chain uses TRBV24-1 with TRBJ2-5; D could derive from TRBD1 or TRBD2 (5 bases each). The CDR3 consists of 13 residues. CDR1 KGHDR and CDR2 SFDVKD come from the germline V gene. Trimming removed 0 bases from V and 4 bases from J, with 5 bases in between. CDR3: CATSDLGGETQYF. The CDR3 region has the DNA TGTGCCACCAGTGATTTGGGGGGAGAGACCCAGTACTTC.

This clonotype has a handful of counts. The rearrangement uses TRBV6-2 or TRBV6-3 and TRBJ2-1; a weak D match, TRBD1 (5 bases). Germline V lookup: CDR1 MNHEY, CDR2 SVGEGT. The ends were cut back, 3 bases at V and 8 bases at J, with 17 bases in the middle. The CDR3 runs 15 residues. CDR3 region: CASSYSTGAGYEQFF. The CDR3 DNA reads TGTGCCAGCAGTTATTCTACTGGGGCTGGCTATGAGCAGTTCTTC.

This clonotype was counted ten times or more. The chain recombines TRBV12-5 with TRBJ2-5; 15 nucleotides agree with TRBD2. CDR1 is LGHNT, CDR2 FRNRAP, per germline. The CDR3 sequence is 16 residues long. The trim removed 2 bases at V and 4 bases at J, leaving 2 bases unmatched. The CDR3 sequence is CASGLQGLAGGETQYF. CDR3 DNA sequence: TGTGCTAGTGGTTTGCAGGGACTAGCGGGAGGAGAGACCCAGTACTTC.

This clonotype was seen a few times. This chain connects TRBV6-2 or TRBV6-3 to TRBJ2-1, with D maybe TRBD2 (5 bases). Germline CDR1 MNHEY, CDR2 SVGEGT. V was cut by 6 bases and J by 8 bases, with 14 bases left in between. The CDR3 runs to 13 residues. CDR3 DNA: TGTGCCAGCAGACTAGTTCCGAGGGATGAGCAGTTCTTC. Its translation: CASRLVPRDEQFF.

Note on this clonotype: Since the CDR3 does not end with the conserved phenylalanine or tryptophan, this likely comes from a read error. The chain couples TRBV11-3 to TRBJ2-2; D is ambiguous. The CDR3 is 17 amino acids. The V end was cut by 5 bases, the J end by 2 bases, with 18 bases between. Germline V gene lookup returns CDR1 SGHNT and CDR2 YENEEA. The CDR3 nucleotides read TGTGCCAGCAGCCCCTTTATGCAGGCCGAAAACACCGGGGAGCTGTTTCTT. Its protein product is CASSPFMQAENTGELFL.

This clonotype was seen many times. The CDR3 nucleotides read TGTGCCAGTAGTGCGGGGACAGATACGCAGTATTTT. Translation: CASSAGTDTQYF. V and J are TRBV19 and TRBJ2-3, with a possible D match to TRBD2 (6 bases). The germline CDR1 and CDR2 sequences are LNHDA and SQIVND (reference sequence). CDR3 length: 12 residues. Trimming cost V 5 bases and J 3 bases, with 6 bases left between them.

This chain uses TRBV20-1 with TRBJ2-7, with TRBD2 matching over 9 bases. Per germline, CDR1 DFQATT and CDR2 SNEGSKA (reference sequence). The CDR3 extends over 14 amino acids. J gave up 3 bases and V 5 bases, and 8 bases lay outside the gene matches. The CDR3 DNA sequence: TGCAGTGCTGGGGGAGGGACTAGCCTCTACGAGCAGTACTTC. It translates to CSAGGGTSLYEQYF.

This clonotype has at least ten counts. V and J are TRBV27 and TRBJ2-2; 8 bases match TRBD1. The CDR3 has 15 amino acids. The V gene end was trimmed by 3 bases and the J gene end by 1 base; junction bases not matched to a gene: 1. Germline CDR1 is MNHEY and CDR2 is SMNVEV (reference sequence). The CDR3 nucleotides read TGTGCCAGCAGTTTCGGGACAGGGAACACCGGGGAGCTGTTTTTT. Translated: CASSFGTGNTGELFF.

This clonotype was counted at least ten times. The chain joins TRBV30 to TRBJ2-3; D is undetermined. The germline V and J ends were trimmed by 0 bases and 0 bases, with 4 bases remaining between them. The germline V gene encodes CDR1 GTSNPN and CDR2 SVGIG (reference sequence). The CDR3 spans 13 residues. DNA of the CDR3: TGTGCCTGGAGTGTACAAAGCACAGATACGCAGTATTTT. Translated: CAWSVQSTDTQYF.

The gene calls are TRBV12-3 or TRBV12-4 and TRBJ2-7; TRBD1 aligns across 7 bases. V lost 3 bases to trimming and J lost 2 bases; unmatched junction nucleotides: 4. CDR3 length: 14 residues. Here the CDR3 DNA reads TGTGCCAGCAGTTTTTGGGACAGAGCCTACGAGCAGTACTTC. Translation: CASSFWDRAYEQYF.

As for this clonotype: A junction boundary mismatches the germline segment, possibly from a read error. The chain employs TRBV5-1 and TRBJ1-1, with D possibly TRBD1 on 6 matching bases. CDR3 size: 17 residues. Germline CDR1 and CDR2: SGHRS and YFSETQ. CDR3 nucleotides: TGCGCCAGCAGCTTGGCCCCCCGTCGGGGAGGGGGGGAGGAAGTTTTCTTT. Translating it yields CASSLAPRRGGGEEVFF.

This clonotype was seen at least ten times. The chain is built from TRBV20-1 and TRBJ1-1; maybe TRBD1 (5 bases). The length of the CDR3 is 14 residues. The V and J ends lost 2 bases and 2 bases respectively, with 12 bases between them. Germline CDR1 DFQATT, CDR2 SNEGSKA (reference sequence). Written as DNA, the CDR3 is TGCAGTGCTAGATTGGGGGGTCTAAACACTGAAGCTTTCTTT. Translation: CSARLGGLNTEAFF.